This entry features one TCR beta chain sequence. Its specificity is unknown. The data were obtained in a study of cytomegalovirus exposure and HLA in healthy donors. Clones were sequenced by immunoSEQ multiplex PCR, and TCRdb holds only the in-frame ones, with some missing. The table lists a few hundred thousand clones, 75% to 90% of them singletons. Separation from the roughly 700-subject first cohort characterized the roughly 120-subject validation cohort, to which the donors belonged. Germline-derived CDR1 and CDR2 are LNHDA and SQIVND (reference sequence). The junction had 5 bases not matched to a gene; V was cut back by 0 bases and J by 6 bases. The CDR3 spans 15 residues. General study points: Researchers counted 164 TCR beta chains as cytomegalovirus-associated. High specificity and sensitivity for cytomegalovirus status were reported for the classifier.

The sample comprised PBMCs. The chain joins TRBV19 to TRBJ2-1, with 7 positions matching TRBD2. The source of this sequence is a woman younger than 30 in good health and CMV-seronegative. The CDR3 region has the DNA TGTGCCAGTAGTATAGATCGGACTAGTCGCAATGAGCAGTTCTTC. Translated: CASSIDRTSRNEQFF.